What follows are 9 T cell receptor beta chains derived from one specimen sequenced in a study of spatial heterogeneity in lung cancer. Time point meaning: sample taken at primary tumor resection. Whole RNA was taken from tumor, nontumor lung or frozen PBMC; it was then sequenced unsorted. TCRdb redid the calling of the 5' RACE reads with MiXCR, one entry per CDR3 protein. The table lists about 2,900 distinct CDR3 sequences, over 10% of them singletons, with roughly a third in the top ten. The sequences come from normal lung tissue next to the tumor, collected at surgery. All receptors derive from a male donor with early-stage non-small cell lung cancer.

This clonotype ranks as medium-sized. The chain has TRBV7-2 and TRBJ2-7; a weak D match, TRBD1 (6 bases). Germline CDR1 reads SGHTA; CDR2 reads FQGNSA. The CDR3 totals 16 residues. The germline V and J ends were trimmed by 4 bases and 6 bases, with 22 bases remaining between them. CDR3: CASSSELLGAAVEQYF. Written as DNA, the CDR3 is TGTGCCAGCAGCTCGGAACTTTTGGGGGCTGCGGTCGAGCAGTACTTC.

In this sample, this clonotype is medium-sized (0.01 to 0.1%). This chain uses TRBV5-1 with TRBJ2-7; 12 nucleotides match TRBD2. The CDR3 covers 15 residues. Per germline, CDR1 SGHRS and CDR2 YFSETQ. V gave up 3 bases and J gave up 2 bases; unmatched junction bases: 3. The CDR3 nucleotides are TGCGCCAGCAGCTCTAGCGGGAGGGGCACCTACGAGCAGTACTTC. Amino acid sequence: CASSSSGRGTYEQYF.

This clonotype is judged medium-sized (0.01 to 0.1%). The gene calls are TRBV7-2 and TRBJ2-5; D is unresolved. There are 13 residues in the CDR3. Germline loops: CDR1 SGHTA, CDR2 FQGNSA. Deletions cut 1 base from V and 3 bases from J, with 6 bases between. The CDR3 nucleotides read TGTGCCAGCAGCTTAGAGGCGGAAGAGACCCAGTACTTC. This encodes CASSLEAEETQYF.

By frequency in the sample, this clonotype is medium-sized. The CDR3 loop reads CSVVGVADGYTF. For the CDR3, the DNA is TGCAGCGTTGTAGGGGTAGCGGATGGCTACACCTTC. This rearrangement joins TRBV29-1 to TRBJ1-2; tentative D call: TRBD1 (5 bases). Trimming shortened V by 4 bases and J by 6 bases, and 12 bases separated the two germline ends. This CDR3 is built from 12 residues. Germline values: CDR1 SQVTM, CDR2 ANQGSEA.

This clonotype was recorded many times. The CDR3 sequence: CASGQGNQPQHF. DNA for the CDR3: TGTGCCAGTGGACAGGGCAATCAGCCCCAGCATTTT. J is TRBJ1-5 and V is TRBV5-6; 7 bases line up with TRBD1. From germline, CDR1 is SGHDT and CDR2 YYEEEE. Trimming cost V 8 bases and J 2 bases; bases outside gene matches: 1. The CDR3 has 12 residues.

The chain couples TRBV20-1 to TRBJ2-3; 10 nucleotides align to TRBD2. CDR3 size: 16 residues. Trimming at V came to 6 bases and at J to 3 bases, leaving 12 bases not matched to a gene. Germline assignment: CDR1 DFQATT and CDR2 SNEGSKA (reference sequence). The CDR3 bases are TGCAGTGCACAAGCTCTAGCGGGAGAAGCAACAGATACGCAGTATTTT. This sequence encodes CSAQALAGEATDTQYF.

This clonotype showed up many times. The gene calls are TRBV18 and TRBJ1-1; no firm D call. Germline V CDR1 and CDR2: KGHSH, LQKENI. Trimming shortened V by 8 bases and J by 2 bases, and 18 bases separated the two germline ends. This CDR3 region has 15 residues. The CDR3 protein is CASSTGRARNTEAFF. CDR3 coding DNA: TGTGCCAGCAGCACCGGAAGGGCAAGAAACACTGAAGCTTTCTTT.

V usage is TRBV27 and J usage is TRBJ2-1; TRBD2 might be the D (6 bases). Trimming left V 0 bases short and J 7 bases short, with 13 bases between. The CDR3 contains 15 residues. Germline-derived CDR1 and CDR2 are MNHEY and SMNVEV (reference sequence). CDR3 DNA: TGTGCCAGCAGTTTATCTAGGGGAGGAATGAATGAGCAGTTCTTC. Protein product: CASSLSRGGMNEQFF.

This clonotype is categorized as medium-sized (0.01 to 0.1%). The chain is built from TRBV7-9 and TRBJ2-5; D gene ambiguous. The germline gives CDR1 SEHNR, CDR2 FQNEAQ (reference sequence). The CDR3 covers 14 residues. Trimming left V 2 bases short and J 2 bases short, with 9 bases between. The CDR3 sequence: CASSLSDRQETQYF. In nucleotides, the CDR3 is TGTGCCAGCAGCTTATCGGATCGGCAAGAGACCCAGTACTTC.